A selection of T cell receptor beta chains follows, all from one sample in a study of early T cells in non-severe SARS-CoV-2 infection. MiXCR was run by TCRdb on the 5' RACE reads, yielding one entry per CDR3 protein. The data contain fewer than 65,000 distinct CDR3 sequences, roughly a tenth of them singletons. The sample comprised whole blood. The receptors were gathered from an adult who was a healthcare worker with PCR-confirmed SARS-CoV-2 infection or an uninfected control (not recorded which). CDR3s include the opening cysteine and the closing phenylalanine or tryptophan. A D gene is named only where the DNA matches it firmly. Expanded clones get a size class; other rows say once, few or many, or leave the size out.

abundance,v_gene,j_gene,d_gene,CDR3nt,CDR3aa
.,TRBV18,TRBJ1-3,.,TGTGCCAGCTCGCTACAGGGTATGGGCTCTGGAAACACCATATATTTT,CASSLQGMGSGNTIYF
.,TRBV7-8,TRBJ2-3,.,TGTGCCAGCAGCCCCCGTTGGGGGGCGACAGATACGCAGTATTTT,CASSPRWGATDTQYF
many,TRBV13,TRBJ1-6,.,TGTGCCAGCAGCCACGAAGGGAGGGGTGTGAAAGTTTCACCCCTCCACTTT,CASSHEGRGVKVSPLHF
many,TRBV12-3/TRBV12-4,TRBJ2-3,TRBD2,TGTGCCAGCAGTTTAGGGGCTAGCGGGGGAACAGATACGCAGTATTTT,CASSLGASGGTDTQYF
many,TRBV7-8,TRBJ2-7,.,TGTGCCAGCACCCTGCGAAGGACCCCCGGGGAGCAGCAGTACTTC,CASTLRRTPGEQQYF
many,TRBV6-4,TRBJ2-1,.,TGTGCCAGCAGTGTAGAGCGGCGGGGTGAGCAGTTCTTC,CASSVERRGEQFF
few,TRBV6-6,TRBJ1-1,.,TGTGCCAGCGGGGTCAACACTGAAGCTTTCTTT,CASGVNTEAFF
few,TRBV29-1,TRBJ2-1,.,TGCAGCATTAGGGTGGTCAGTGAGCAGTTCTTC,CSIRVVSEQFF
.,TRBV5-5,TRBJ1-4,.,TGTGCCAGCAGCTTGGGAAGGACGAGGTGGGAAAAACTGTTTTTT,CASSLGRTRWEKLFF
many,TRBV7-9,TRBJ1-3,.,TGTGCCAGCAGGGCAGGAAACACCATATATTTT,CASRAGNTIYF
few,TRBV7-9,TRBJ2-3,TRBD2,TGTGCCAGCAGCGCGGGGGTGTCCACAGATACGCAGTATTTT,CASSAGVSTDTQYF
few,TRBV30,TRBJ1-3,TRBD1,TGTGCCTGGAGTGTAGGGACAGCTGAAAACACCATATATTTT,CAWSVGTAENTIYF
many,TRBV20-1,TRBJ1-1,TRBD1,TGCAGTGCCTCACAGGGGGGTATGAACACTGAAGCTTTCTTT,CSASQGGMNTEAFF
few,TRBV19,TRBJ2-5,.,TGTGCCAGTAGTACGGACGACCCCGGGACCCAGTACTTC,CASSTDDPGTQYF
medium-sized,TRBV15,TRBJ2-1,TRBD1,TGTGCCACCCTCGGACAGGACCTTGGGAATGAGCAGTTCTTC,CATLGQDLGNEQFF
few,TRBV4-2,TRBJ2-2,TRBD2,TGTGCCAGCAGCCGAGAACTAGCGTCCCCCGGGGAGCTGTTTTTT,CASSRELASPGELFF
many,TRBV30,TRBJ2-7,TRBD1,TGTGCCTGGAGCCCCCCCGGGACAGGGAACGAGCAGTACTTC,CAWSPPGTGNEQYF
many,TRBV10-3,TRBJ1-4,.,TGTGCCATCAGACAGGATAACGGTAATGAAAAACTGTTTTTT,CAIRQDNGNEKLFF
few,TRBV7-8,TRBJ1-1,.,TGTGCCAGCAGCTTGCATGGGAACACTGAAGCTTTCTTT,CASSLHGNTEAFF
.,TRBV4-1,TRBJ1-1,.,TGCGCCAGCAGCCAAGGGGGTACCCGAGGCACTGAAGCTTTCTTT,CASSQGGTRGTEAFF
many,TRBV30,TRBJ2-5,.,TGTGCCTGGAGCCCTAGCCCAGAGACCCAGTACTTC,CAWSPSPETQYF
.,TRBV7-9,TRBJ2-3,TRBD1,TGTGCCAGCAGCTCAAGTCGGACAGGGGGAGGTACGCAGTATTTT,CASSSSRTGGGTQYF
many,TRBV2,TRBJ2-7,.,TGTGCCAGCCGGGGCGGCAGGTATTACGAGCAGTACTTC,CASRGGRYYEQYF
many,TRBV5-6,TRBJ1-2,.,TGTGCCAGCAGCCCCACAGGGAGCCATCAAGGCTACACCTTC,CASSPTGSHQGYTF
many,TRBV18,TRBJ2-1,TRBD1,TGTGCCAGCTCACCGCGGACAGGGGCATCCTTATACAATGAGCAGTTCTTC,CASSPRTGASLYNEQFF
.,TRBV20-1,TRBJ1-2,.,TGCAGTGTTCGAGTTCGGGACCGCCCAACTTATAACTATGGCTACACCTTC,CSVRVRDRPTYNYGYTF
few,TRBV28,TRBJ2-7,.,TGTGCCAGCAGGTCGGGACCTCCGGTCCCGGCCGAGCAGTACTTC,CASRSGPPVPAEQYF
many,TRBV7-2,TRBJ2-1,.,TGTGCCAGCAGCTTAGGTCTCGTAGATGAGCAGTTCTTC,CASSLGLVDEQFF
.,TRBV14,TRBJ1-1,.,TGTGCCAGCGCCGGGTACACTGAAGCTTTCTTT,CASAGYTEAFF
.,TRBV19,TRBJ1-5,.,TGTGCCAGTAGTAATGGCCGTGATCAGCCCCAGCATTTT,CASSNGRDQPQHF
many,TRBV13,TRBJ2-5,.,TGTGCCAGCAGCTCCATACGAGAGACCCAGTACTTC,CASSSIRETQYF
many,TRBV19,TRBJ2-2,.,TGTGCCAGTAGTAAGAGTGACACCGGGGAGCTGTTTTTT,CASSKSDTGELFF
.,TRBV30,TRBJ1-1,.,TGTGCCTGGAGTGGCAATCGGGGGGGCGACGGATCTTTCTTT,CAWSGNRGGDGSFF
.,TRBV7-6,TRBJ2-3,.,TGTGCCAGCAACAACAACCGAATGGACGGCACAGATACGCAGTATTTT,CASNNNRMDGTDTQYF
.,TRBV5-1,TRBJ1-1,TRBD1,TGCGCCAGCAGCACTGCCCAGGGGGAAGGTGAAGCTTTCTTT,CASSTAQGEGEAFF
.,TRBV6-1,TRBJ2-2,.,TGTGCCAGCAGGCTGGGACAGAACACCGGGGAGCTGTTTTTT,CASRLGQNTGELFF
.,TRBV19,TRBJ2-1,.,TGTGCCAGTAGTTTCAGGGGCAATGAGCAGTTCTTC,CASSFRGNEQFF
many,TRBV14,TRBJ1-4,.,TGTGCCAGCAGCCACGGAGAAAAACTGTTTTTT,CASSHGEKLFF
many,TRBV10-3,TRBJ2-7,.,TGTGCCATCAGTGAGCCGAGACTGCCACCCTACGAGCAGTACTTC,CAISEPRLPPYEQYF
many,TRBV10-3,TRBJ2-7,TRBD2,TGTGCCATCAGTGTTACTAGCGGGGGGTACGAGCAGTACTTC,CAISVTSGGYEQYF
many,TRBV4-1,TRBJ1-5,TRBD1,TGCGCCAGCAGCCAGGGACAGGGGAGCGGTCAGCCCCAGCATTTT,CASSQGQGSGQPQHF
.,TRBV10-2,TRBJ1-1,.,TGCGCCAGCAGTGAGATTACGATGAACACTGAAGCTTTCTTT,CASSEITMNTEAFF
.,TRBV5-1,TRBJ2-5,.,TGCGCCAGTTACAGGGACCTACAGTACCAAGAGACCCAGTACTTC,CASYRDLQYQETQYF
many,TRBV4-2,TRBJ2-5,.,TGTGCCAGCAGCTCCCGGTGGGGCGAAGAGACCCAGTACTTC,CASSSRWGEETQYF
.,TRBV4-1,TRBJ2-5,.,TGCGCCAGCAGCCCCGAAGGCCGGGAGACCCAGTACTTC,CASSPEGRETQYF
many,TRBV4-1,TRBJ2-7,.,TGCGCCAGCAGCCAAGATCTGGGGTACGAGCAGTACTTC,CASSQDLGYEQYF
few,TRBV5-1,TRBJ1-5,.,TGCGCCAGCAGCTTGGCCGAGGGAAATCAGCCCCAGCATTTT,CASSLAEGNQPQHF
few,TRBV3-1,TRBJ2-5,.,TGTGCCAGCAGCTCGACGCTGGGAGAGACCCAGTACTTC,CASSSTLGETQYF